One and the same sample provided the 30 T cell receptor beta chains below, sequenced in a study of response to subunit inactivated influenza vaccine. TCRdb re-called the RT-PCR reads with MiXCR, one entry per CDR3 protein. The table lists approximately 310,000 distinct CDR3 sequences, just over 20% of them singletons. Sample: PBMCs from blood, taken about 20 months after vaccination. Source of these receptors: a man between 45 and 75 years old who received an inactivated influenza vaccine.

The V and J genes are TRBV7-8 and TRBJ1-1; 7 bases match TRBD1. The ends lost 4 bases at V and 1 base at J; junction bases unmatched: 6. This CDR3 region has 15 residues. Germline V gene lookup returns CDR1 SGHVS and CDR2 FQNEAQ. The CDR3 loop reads CASSSTGTANTEAFF. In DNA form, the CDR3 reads TGTGCCAGCAGCTCGACCGGGACAGCGAACACTGAAGCTTTCTTT.

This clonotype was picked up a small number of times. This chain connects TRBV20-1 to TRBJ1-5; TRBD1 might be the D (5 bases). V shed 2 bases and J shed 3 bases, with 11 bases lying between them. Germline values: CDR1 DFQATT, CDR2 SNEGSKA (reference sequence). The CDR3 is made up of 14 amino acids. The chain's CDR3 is CSARSPGLNQPQHF. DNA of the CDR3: TGCAGTGCTAGATCGCCGGGGCTCAATCAGCCCCAGCATTTT.

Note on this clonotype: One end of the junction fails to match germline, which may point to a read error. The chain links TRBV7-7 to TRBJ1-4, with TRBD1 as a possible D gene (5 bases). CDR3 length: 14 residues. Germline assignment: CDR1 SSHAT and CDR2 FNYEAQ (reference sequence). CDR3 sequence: CASSLGTNNEKLFF. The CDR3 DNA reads TGTGCTAGCAGCTTAGGGACGAATAATGAAAAACTGTTTTTT.

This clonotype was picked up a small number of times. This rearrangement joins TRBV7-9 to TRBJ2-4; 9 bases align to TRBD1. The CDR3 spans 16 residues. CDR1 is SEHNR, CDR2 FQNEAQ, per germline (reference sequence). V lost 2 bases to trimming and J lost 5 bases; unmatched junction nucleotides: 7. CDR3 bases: TGTGCCAGCAGCTTATACAGGGGGCCGAGGGAAAACATTCAGTACTTC. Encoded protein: CASSLYRGPRENIQYF.

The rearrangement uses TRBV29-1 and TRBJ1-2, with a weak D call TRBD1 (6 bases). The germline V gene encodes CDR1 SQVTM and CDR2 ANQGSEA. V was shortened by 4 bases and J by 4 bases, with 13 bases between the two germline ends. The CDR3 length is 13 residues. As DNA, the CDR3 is TGCAGCGTTGGGGAGGGGGGGCCCTATGGCTACACCTTC. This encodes CSVGEGGPYGYTF.

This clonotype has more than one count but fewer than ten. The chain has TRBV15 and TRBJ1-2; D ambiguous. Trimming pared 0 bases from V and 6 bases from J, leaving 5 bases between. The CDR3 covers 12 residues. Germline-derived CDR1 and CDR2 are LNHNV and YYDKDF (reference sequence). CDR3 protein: CATSRDGHGYTF. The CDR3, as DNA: TGTGCCACCAGCAGAGATGGTCATGGCTACACCTTC.

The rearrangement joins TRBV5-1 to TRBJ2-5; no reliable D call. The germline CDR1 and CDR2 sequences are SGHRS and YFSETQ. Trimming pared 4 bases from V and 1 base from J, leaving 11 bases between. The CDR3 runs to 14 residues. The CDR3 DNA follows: TGCGCCAGCAGCCCTCAAGGGTCCCAAGAGACCCAGTACTTC. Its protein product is CASSPQGSQETQYF.

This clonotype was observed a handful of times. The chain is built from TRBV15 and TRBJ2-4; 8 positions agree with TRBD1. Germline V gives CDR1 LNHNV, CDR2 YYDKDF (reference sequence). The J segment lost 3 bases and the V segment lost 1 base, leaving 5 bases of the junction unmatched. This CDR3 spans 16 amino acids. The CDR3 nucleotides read TGTGCCACCAGCAGAGCCCGACAGGGGATCAAAAACATTCAGTACTTC. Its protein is CATSRARQGIKNIQYF.

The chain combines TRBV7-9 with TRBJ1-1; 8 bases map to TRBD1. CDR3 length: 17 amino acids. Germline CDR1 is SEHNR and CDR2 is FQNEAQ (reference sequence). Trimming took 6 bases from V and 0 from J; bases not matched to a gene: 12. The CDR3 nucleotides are TGTGCCAGCAGACCAAAGGTGCAGGGGGCCGTGAACACTGAAGCTTTCTTT. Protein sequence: CASRPKVQGAVNTEAFF. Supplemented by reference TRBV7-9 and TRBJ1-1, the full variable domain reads DTGVSQNPRHKITKRGQNVTFRCDPISEHNRLYWYRQTLGQGPEFLTYFQNEAQLEKSRLLSDRFSAERPKGSFSTLEIQRTEQGDSAMYLCASRPKVQGAVNTEAFFGQGTRLTVV.

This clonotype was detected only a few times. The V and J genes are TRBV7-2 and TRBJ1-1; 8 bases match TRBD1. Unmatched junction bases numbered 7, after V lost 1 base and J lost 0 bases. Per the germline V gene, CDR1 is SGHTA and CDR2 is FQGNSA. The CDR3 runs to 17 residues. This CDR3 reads CASSLVSQGAVNTEAFF. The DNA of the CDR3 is TGTGCCAGCAGCTTAGTTTCGCAGGGGGCGGTGAACACTGAAGCTTTCTTT.

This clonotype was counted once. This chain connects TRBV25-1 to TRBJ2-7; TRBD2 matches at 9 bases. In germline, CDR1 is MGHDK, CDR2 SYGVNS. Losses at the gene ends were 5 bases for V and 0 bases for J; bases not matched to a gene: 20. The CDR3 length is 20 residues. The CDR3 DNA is TGTGCCAGCAGTATACTGAACATCTCTAGCGGGAAACGGTGCTCCTACGAGCAGTACTTC. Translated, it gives CASSILNISSGKRCSYEQYF.

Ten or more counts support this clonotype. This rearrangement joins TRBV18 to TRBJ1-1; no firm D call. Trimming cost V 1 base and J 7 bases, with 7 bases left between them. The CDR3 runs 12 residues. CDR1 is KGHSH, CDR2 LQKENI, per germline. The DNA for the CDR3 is TGTGCCAGCTCACCACGGCGGTATGAAGCTTTCTTT. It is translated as CASSPRRYEAFF.

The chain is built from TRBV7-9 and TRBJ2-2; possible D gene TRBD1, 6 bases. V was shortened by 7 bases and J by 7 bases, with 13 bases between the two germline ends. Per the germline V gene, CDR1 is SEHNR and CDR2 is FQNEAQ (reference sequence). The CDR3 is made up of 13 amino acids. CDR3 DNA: TGTGCCAGCACCTTCAGGGGTATCGGGGAGCTGTTTTTT. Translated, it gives CASTFRGIGELFF.

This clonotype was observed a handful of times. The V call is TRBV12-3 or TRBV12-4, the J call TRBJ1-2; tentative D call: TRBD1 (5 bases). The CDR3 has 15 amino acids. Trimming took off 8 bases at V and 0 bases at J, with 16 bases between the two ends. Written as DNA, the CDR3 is TGTGCCAGCCCTAGAGGGGCTCCTCCTAACTATGGCTACACCTTC. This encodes CASPRGAPPNYGYTF.

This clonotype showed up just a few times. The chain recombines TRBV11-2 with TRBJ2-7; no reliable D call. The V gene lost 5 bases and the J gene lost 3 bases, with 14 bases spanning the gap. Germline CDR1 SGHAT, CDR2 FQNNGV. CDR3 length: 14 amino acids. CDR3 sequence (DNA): TGTGCCAGCAGCGCCGTGGGCGTAGGCTACGAGCAGTACTTC. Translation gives CASSAVGVGYEQYF.

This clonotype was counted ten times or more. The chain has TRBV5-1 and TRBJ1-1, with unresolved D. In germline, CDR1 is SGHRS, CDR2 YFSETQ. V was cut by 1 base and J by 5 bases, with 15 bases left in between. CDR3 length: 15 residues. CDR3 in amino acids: CASSLNVARGTEAFF. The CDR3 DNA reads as TGCGCCAGCAGCTTGAATGTAGCCCGGGGAACTGAAGCTTTCTTT.

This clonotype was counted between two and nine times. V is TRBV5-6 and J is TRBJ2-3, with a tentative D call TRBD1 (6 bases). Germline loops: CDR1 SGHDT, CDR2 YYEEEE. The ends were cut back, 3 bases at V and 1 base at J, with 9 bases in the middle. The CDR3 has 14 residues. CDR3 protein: CASSWRTGTDTQYF. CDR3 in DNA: TGTGCCAGCAGCTGGCGGACAGGCACAGATACGCAGTATTTT.

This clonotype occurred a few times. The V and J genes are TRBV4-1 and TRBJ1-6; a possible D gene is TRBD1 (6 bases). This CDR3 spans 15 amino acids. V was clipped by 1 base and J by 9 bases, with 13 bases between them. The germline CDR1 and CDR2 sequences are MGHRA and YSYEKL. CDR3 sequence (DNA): TGCGCCAGCAGCCAAGGACAGGTGGGGATTTCACCCCTCCACTTT. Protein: CASSQGQVGISPLHF.

The CDR3 is CASRVRGPGRGYTF. The CDR3 region has the DNA TGTGCCAGCAGAGTGAGGGGGCCCGGGCGTGGCTACACCTTC. V gene TRBV6-2 or TRBV6-3 combines with J gene TRBJ1-2, with 7 bases identical to TRBD1. CDR3 size: 14 residues. V gave up 6 bases and J gave up 7 bases; unmatched junction bases: 11. Germline CDR1 is MNHEY and CDR2 is SVGEGT.

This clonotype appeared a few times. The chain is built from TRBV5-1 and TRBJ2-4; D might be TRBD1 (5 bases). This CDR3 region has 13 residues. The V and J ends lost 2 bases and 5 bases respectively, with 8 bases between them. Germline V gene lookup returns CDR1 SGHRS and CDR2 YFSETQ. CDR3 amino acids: CASSLTRENIQYF. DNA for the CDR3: TGCGCCAGCAGCTTAACCAGGGAAAACATTCAGTACTTC.

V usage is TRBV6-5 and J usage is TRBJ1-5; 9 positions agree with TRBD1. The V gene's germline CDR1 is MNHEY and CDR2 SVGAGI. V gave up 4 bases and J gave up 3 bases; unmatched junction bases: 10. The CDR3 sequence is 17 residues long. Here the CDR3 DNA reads TGTGCCAGCAGTTCCACCTACGGACAGGGGAACAATCAGCCCCAGCATTTT. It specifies CASSSTYGQGNNQPQHF.

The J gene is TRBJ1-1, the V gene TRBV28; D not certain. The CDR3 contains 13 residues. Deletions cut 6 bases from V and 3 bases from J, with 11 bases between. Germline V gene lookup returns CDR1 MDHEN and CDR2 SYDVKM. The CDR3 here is CASRWTEDTEAFF. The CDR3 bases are TGTGCCAGCAGGTGGACCGAAGACACTGAAGCTTTCTTT.

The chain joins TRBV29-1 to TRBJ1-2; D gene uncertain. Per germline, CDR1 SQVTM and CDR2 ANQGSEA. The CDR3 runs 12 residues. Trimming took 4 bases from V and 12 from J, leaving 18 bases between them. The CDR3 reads CSVVRPEGPDTF. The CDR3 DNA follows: TGCAGCGTTGTTCGTCCAGAAGGACCTGACACCTTC.

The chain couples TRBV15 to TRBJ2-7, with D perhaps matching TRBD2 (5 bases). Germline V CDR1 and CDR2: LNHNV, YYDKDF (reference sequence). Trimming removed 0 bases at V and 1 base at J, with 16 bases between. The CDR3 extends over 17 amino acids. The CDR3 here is CATSRDRARVVSYEQYF. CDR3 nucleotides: TGTGCCACCAGCAGAGATCGGGCGAGGGTCGTTTCCTACGAGCAGTACTTC.

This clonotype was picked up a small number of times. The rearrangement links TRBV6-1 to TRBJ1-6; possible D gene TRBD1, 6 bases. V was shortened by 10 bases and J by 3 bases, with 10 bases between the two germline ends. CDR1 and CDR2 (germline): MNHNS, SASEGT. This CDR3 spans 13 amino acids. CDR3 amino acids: CATLQGYNSPLHF. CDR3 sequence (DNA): TGTGCCACCCTACAGGGCTATAATTCACCCCTCCACTTT.

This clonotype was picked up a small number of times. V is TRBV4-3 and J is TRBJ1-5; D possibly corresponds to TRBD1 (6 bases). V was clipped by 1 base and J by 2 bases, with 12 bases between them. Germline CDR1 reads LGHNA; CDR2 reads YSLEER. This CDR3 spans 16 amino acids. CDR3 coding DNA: TGCGCCAGCAGCCAAGTTTGGGGGGCGGGCAATCAGCCCCAGCATTTT. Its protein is CASSQVWGAGNQPQHF.

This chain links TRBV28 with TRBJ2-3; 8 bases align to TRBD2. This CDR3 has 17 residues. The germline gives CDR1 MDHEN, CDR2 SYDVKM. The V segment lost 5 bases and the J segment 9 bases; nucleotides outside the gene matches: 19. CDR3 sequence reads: CASSLPPWRGASITQYF. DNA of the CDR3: TGTGCCAGCAGTCTCCCCCCCTGGCGGGGGGCGAGCATAACGCAGTATTTT.

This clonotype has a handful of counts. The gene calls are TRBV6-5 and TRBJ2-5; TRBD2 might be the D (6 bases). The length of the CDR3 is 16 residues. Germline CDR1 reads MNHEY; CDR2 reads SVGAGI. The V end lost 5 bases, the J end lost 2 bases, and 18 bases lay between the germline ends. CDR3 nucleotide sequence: TGTGCCAGCAGTAACGGACTATCGGATCTTCAAGAGACCCAGTACTTC. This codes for CASSNGLSDLQETQYF.

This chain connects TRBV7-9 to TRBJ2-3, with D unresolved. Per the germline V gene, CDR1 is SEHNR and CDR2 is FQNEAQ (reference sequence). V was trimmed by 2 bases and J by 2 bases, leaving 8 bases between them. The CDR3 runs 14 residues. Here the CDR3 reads CASSLPDHTDTQYF. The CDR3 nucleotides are TGTGCCAGCAGCTTACCTGACCACACAGATACGCAGTATTTT. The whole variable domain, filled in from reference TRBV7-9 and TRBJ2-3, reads DTGVSQNPRHKITKRGQNVTFRCDPISEHNRLYWYRQTLGQGPEFLTYFQNEAQLEKSRLLSDRFSAERPKGSFSTLEIQRTEQGDSAMYLCASSLPDHTDTQYFGPGTRLTVL.

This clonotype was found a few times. The CDR3 nucleotides read TGCGCCAGCAGCCAAGACGGGGGGCGGTTCGGCAATCAGCCCCAGCATTTT. This encodes CASSQDGGRFGNQPQHF. This chain joins TRBV4-1 and TRBJ1-5, with D perhaps matching TRBD1 (6 bases). Germline V gene lookup returns CDR1 MGHRA and CDR2 YSYEKL. Between the trimmed V and J ends, which lost 0 bases and 2 bases, there was a span of 14 bases. This CDR3 region has 17 residues.